The 6 T cell receptor beta chains listed next were all sequenced from one sample in a study of vaccination and CD4 T cells after COVID-19. At the Johns Hopkins FTIC core, DNA taken from cultured CD4+ T cells was sequenced by way of the Oncomine TCR Beta short-read assay. Via MiXCR, TCRdb re-called the PCR reads, giving one row per CDR3 protein. The sample has some 10,000 distinct CDR3 sequences; approximately 64% are singletons. These receptors' antigens are unknown. As for treatment: roughly 11-day PBMC culture with coronavirus spike peptide pools or control peptides (ViraFEST assay). Sequencing was done on a sample of CD4+ T cells from blood, cultured in vitro. These receptor sequences come from a human donor who had recovered from COVID-19.

The gene calls are TRBV12-3 or TRBV12-4 and TRBJ1-5, with 10 bases lining up with TRBD1. J was trimmed by 2 bases and V by 7 bases; bases with no gene match: 8. The CDR3 length is 16 residues. CDR3 amino acids: CASTLTGGAGNQPQHF. CDR3 coding DNA: TGTGCCAGCACCTTGACAGGGGGCGCGGGCAATCAGCCCCAGCATTTT.

Remarks on this clonotype: It is unclear where the CDR3 begins or ends on the DNA, so no DNA is shown, and the CDR3 is as TCRdb lists it. V gene TRBV6-1 combines with J gene TRBJ1-5; the table gives TRBD1 as D, unverified against the DNA. The CDR3 extends over 24 residues, inclusive of both ends. CDR1 and CDR2 from the germline V gene are MNHNS and SASEGT. CDR3: CASSDGTGIADEQYFGPGNQPQHF.

By sample share, this clonotype is medium-sized (0.01 to 0.1%). The V and J genes are TRBV5-4 and TRBJ2-5, with TRBD2 matching over 12 bases. Germline values: CDR1 SGHNT, CDR2 YYREEE (reference sequence). This CDR3 is built from 16 residues. J was trimmed by 4 bases and V by 1 base; bases with no gene match: 5. CDR3 DNA: TGTGCCAGCAGCTTGTCACTAGCGGGGGGTTTAGAGACCCAGTACTTC. Encoded protein: CASSLSLAGGLETQYF.

The V and J genes are TRBV7-2 and TRBJ1-4; D unresolved. Between the trimmed V and J ends, which lost 5 bases and 8 bases, there was a span of 21 bases. CDR3 length: 16 amino acids. Germline V gives CDR1 SGHTA, CDR2 FQGNSA. CDR3 DNA: TGTGCCAGCAGCACCCAATCCGGGTCCCCTTGGGAAAAACTGTTTTTT. The encoded protein is CASSTQSGSPWEKLFF.

The V gene is TRBV5-4, the J gene TRBJ1-1; possible D gene TRBD1, 5 bases. Trimming removed 1 base from V and 4 bases from J, with 11 bases in between. The V gene's germline CDR1 is SGHNT and CDR2 YYREEE (reference sequence). This CDR3 comprises 14 residues. As DNA, the CDR3 is TGTGCCAGCAGCTTGAAGGGACCGGGCACTGAAGCTTTCTTT. This sequence encodes CASSLKGPGTEAFF.

The rearrangement links TRBV11-1 to TRBJ2-7, with 10 nucleotides matching TRBD2. This CDR3 has 14 amino acids. V lost 1 base to trimming and J lost 6 bases; unmatched junction nucleotides: 3. CDR1 and CDR2 from the germline V gene are SGHAT and FQDESV (reference sequence). This CDR3 is CASSLGAGGSEQYF. The DNA of the CDR3 is TGTGCCAGCAGCTTAGGAGCGGGAGGGTCCGAGCAGTACTTC.